The 32 T cell receptor beta chains below all came from one sample that was sequenced in a study of cytomegalovirus exposure and HLA in healthy donors. Sequencing used immunoSEQ multiplex PCR; TCRdb keeps in-frame clones, though not all of them. Of some 98,000 clones in the sample, 87% are singletons; the top ten hold around 6%. The source material was PBMCs. These receptor sequences come from a man aged 18 to 29 in good health and CMV-seropositive.

This chain links TRBV7-2 with TRBJ1-6; no clear D. Germline V gene sequence: CDR1 SGHTA, CDR2 FQGNSA. The ends were cut back, 5 bases at V and 2 bases at J, with 13 bases in the middle. There are 16 residues in the CDR3. CDR3 loop: CASSPSAQAYNSPLHF. The CDR3 DNA sequence: TGTGCCAGCAGCCCTTCCGCCCAGGCCTATAATTCACCCCTCCACTTT.

The V and J genes are TRBV7-2 and TRBJ1-5; 7 bases map to TRBD1. This CDR3 contains 13 residues. V lost 4 bases and J lost 5; bases outside the gene matches: 2. CDR1 and CDR2 (germline): SGHTA, FQGNSA. The CDR3 sequence: CASSYTGDQPQHF. For the CDR3, the DNA is TGTGCCAGCAGCTATACAGGGGATCAGCCCCAGCATTTT.

The chain recombines TRBV29-1 with TRBJ2-7; 12 bases line up with TRBD1. The CDR3 has 13 amino acids. With V trimmed by 6 bases and J by 7 bases, 7 bases remained unmatched. From germline, CDR1 is SQVTM and CDR2 ANQGSEA. The DNA of the CDR3 is TGCAGCGTGGCGGGACAGGGGGCAGGGGAGCAGTACTTC. This sequence encodes CSVAGQGAGEQYF.

The chain is built from TRBV7-8 and TRBJ2-7; maybe TRBD2 (5 bases). This CDR3 has 14 residues. Germline CDR1 is SGHVS and CDR2 is FQNEAQ. V lost 3 bases and J lost 0, with 9 bases in between. CDR3 amino acids: CASSLDLSSYEQYF. Here the CDR3 DNA reads TGTGCCAGCAGCTTGGACTTGAGCTCCTACGAGCAGTACTTC.

This chain joins TRBV7-8 and TRBJ2-7, with 7 nucleotides matching TRBD2. V lost 5 bases, J lost 4 bases, and 14 bases stayed unmatched. In germline, CDR1 is SGHVS, CDR2 FQNEAQ. The CDR3 extends over 16 amino acids. The DNA for the CDR3 is TGTGCCAGCAGCCCATTAAGTGGGGGGGGAGATTACGAGCAGTACTTC. This sequence encodes CASSPLSGGGDYEQYF.

The chain recombines TRBV6-6 with TRBJ2-3; 10 nucleotides align to TRBD2. The V gene end was trimmed by 5 bases and the J gene end by 4 bases; junction bases not matched to a gene: 6. Germline V gene sequence: CDR1 MNHNY, CDR2 SVGAGI (reference sequence). The CDR3 spans 15 residues. DNA for the CDR3: TGTGCCAGCAGTGCCAGCGGGAGGGCCCCAGATACGCAGTATTTT. It encodes CASSASGRAPDTQYF.

This sequence joins TRBV7-2 and TRBJ2-5, with TRBD2 identical over 12 bases. This CDR3 has 17 residues. From germline, CDR1 is SGHTA and CDR2 FQGNSA. With 0 bases clipped from V and 2 bases from J, the junction kept 4 bases outside the gene matches. The CDR3 loop is CASSLAHLAGGQETQYF. CDR3 bases: TGTGCCAGCAGCTTAGCTCACCTAGCGGGGGGGCAAGAGACCCAGTACTTC.

The chain has TRBV15 and TRBJ2-7; maybe TRBD1 (5 bases). The germline V and J ends were trimmed by 0 bases and 0 bases, with 12 bases remaining between them. Per germline, CDR1 LNHNV and CDR2 YYDKDF (reference sequence). The CDR3 length is 16 residues. CDR3 bases: TGTGCCACCAGCAGAGATTGGGGCAGCCGCTCCTACGAGCAGTACTTC. Protein product: CATSRDWGSRSYEQYF.

This clone was seen a handful of times. The chain links TRBV6-5 to TRBJ2-7, with TRBD1 matching over 9 bases. The CDR3 loop spans 14 amino acids. V gave up 6 bases and J gave up 4 bases; unmatched junction bases: 7. Germline V gene data show CDR1 as MNHEY and CDR2 as SVGAGI. For the CDR3, the DNA is TGTGCCAGCAGCCCTGGGACAGGGAAGTACGAGCAGTACTTC. It is translated as CASSPGTGKYEQYF.

The sample holds one count of this clone. The chain uses TRBV11-3 and TRBJ2-1; maybe TRBD2 (5 bases). The CDR3 loop spans 13 amino acids. The V and J ends lost 5 bases and 5 bases respectively, with 10 bases between them. The germline CDR1 and CDR2 sequences are SGHNT and YENEEA. CDR3 loop: CASSETRNNEQFF. The CDR3 region has the DNA TGTGCCAGCAGCGAAACTAGAAACAATGAGCAGTTCTTC.

The chain is built from TRBV9 and TRBJ2-3; 8 bases line up with TRBD2. CDR1 and CDR2 from the germline V gene are SGDLS and YYNGEE. The trim removed 0 bases at V and 8 bases at J, leaving 11 bases unmatched. The length of the CDR3 is 16 residues. CDR3 DNA: TGTGCCAGCAGCGTAGAGATAGGGACTAGTGGGGGTACGCAGTATTTT. Translating it yields CASSVEIGTSGGTQYF.

The rearrangement joins TRBV6-1 to TRBJ1-3; maybe TRBD1 (5 bases). The CDR3 spans 16 residues. Trimming removed 2 bases at V and 0 bases at J, with 11 bases between. From germline, CDR1 is MNHNS and CDR2 SASEGT. CDR3 nucleotides: TGTGCCAGCAGTGAAAATCAGGGATTCTCTGGAAACACCATATATTTT. Protein: CASSENQGFSGNTIYF.

The chain combines TRBV5-5 with TRBJ1-5, with TRBD1 identical over 7 bases. This CDR3 contains 15 residues. CDR1 and CDR2 (germline): SGHKS, YYEKEE (reference sequence). With 5 bases clipped from V and 3 bases from J, the junction kept 8 bases outside the gene matches. Here the CDR3 reads CASSLTGVHNQPQHF. The CDR3, as DNA: TGTGCCAGCAGTTTAACAGGGGTCCACAATCAGCCCCAGCATTTT.

The CDR3 sequence: CASSPLFPGQDTNYGYTF. The DNA for the CDR3 is TGTGCCAGCTCACCGCTTTTCCCGGGACAGGACACTAACTATGGCTACACCTTC. The chain recombines TRBV18 with TRBJ1-2; 8 nucleotides match TRBD1. Germline trimming cut 3 bases from V and 0 bases from J; bases unmatched to any gene: 12. This CDR3 has 18 residues. Germline loops: CDR1 KGHSH, CDR2 LQKENI.

V usage is TRBV6-1 and J usage is TRBJ2-1; 7 nucleotides match TRBD1. Germline V gives CDR1 MNHNS, CDR2 SASEGT. The trim removed 6 bases at V and 8 bases at J, leaving 7 bases unmatched. This CDR3 is built from 13 residues. The CDR3 reads CASRDDRADEQFF. The CDR3 region has the DNA TGTGCCAGCAGAGATGACAGGGCGGATGAGCAGTTCTTC.

This clone showed up just a few times. CDR3 sequence (DNA): TGTGCCAGCAGCCAAGATAGTGATAGGGGGCACACTGAAGCTTTCTTT. Its translation is CASSQDSDRGHTEAFF. J is TRBJ1-1 and V is TRBV4-2; 7 bases fit TRBD1. Trimming at V came to 0 bases and at J to 3 bases, leaving 7 bases not matched to a gene. Germline V gene data show CDR1 as LGHNA and CDR2 as YNFKEQ. The CDR3 totals 16 residues.

This chain joins TRBV11-2 and TRBJ1-2, with TRBD1 identical over 8 bases. The CDR3 runs 14 residues. Per germline, CDR1 SGHAT and CDR2 FQNNGV. The V segment lost 5 bases and the J segment 0 bases; nucleotides outside the gene matches: 2. CDR3 nucleotides: TGTGCCAGCAGCCGGGACAGGTCTAACTATGGCTACACCTTC. It encodes CASSRDRSNYGYTF.

The V call is TRBV11-3, the J call TRBJ2-3; 10 bases map to TRBD2. CDR3 length equals 16 residues. V shed 4 bases, J shed 3 bases, and the junction held 7 bases outside the gene matches. CDR1 SGHNT and CDR2 YENEEA come from the germline V gene. CDR3 DNA: TGTGCCAGCAGCTGGGCTAGCGGGAGTCCTACAGATACGCAGTATTTT. The encoded protein is CASSWASGSPTDTQYF.

This chain uses TRBV7-2 with TRBJ2-7, with 7 nucleotides matching TRBD1. The CDR3 loop spans 13 amino acids. Germline V gene lookup returns CDR1 SGHTA and CDR2 FQGNSA. The V segment lost 5 bases and the J segment 1 base; nucleotides outside the gene matches: 2. CDR3 sequence reads: CASSRDRSYEQYF. The CDR3 DNA follows: TGTGCCAGCAGCCGGGACAGATCCTACGAGCAGTACTTC.

V gene TRBV7-8 combines with J gene TRBJ1-1; D possibly corresponds to TRBD1 (5 bases). CDR1 and CDR2 (germline): SGHVS, FQNEAQ. Trimming cost V 5 bases and J 1 base, with 11 bases left between them. This CDR3 comprises 14 residues. The CDR3 nucleotides read TGTGCCAGCAGCACAGGACCGTGGAACACTGAAGCTTTCTTT. Translation gives CASSTGPWNTEAFF.

V usage is TRBV10-2 and J usage is TRBJ2-1; TRBD2 matches at 8 bases. Looked up from germline, CDR1 is WSHSY and CDR2 is SAAADI. Unmatched junction bases numbered 10, after V lost 6 bases and J lost 3 bases. This CDR3 contains 16 residues. The CDR3 sequence: CASRPGTSGLYNEQFF. CDR3 in DNA: TGCGCCAGCAGACCCGGTACTAGCGGACTCTACAATGAGCAGTTCTTC.

The V and J genes are TRBV9 and TRBJ2-3, with D possibly being TRBD1 (5 bases). V dropped 3 bases and J dropped 4 bases, with 9 bases sitting between them. The CDR3 contains 13 residues. The germline gives CDR1 SGDLS, CDR2 YYNGEE. CDR3 amino acids: CASSELGPDTQYF. CDR3 coding DNA: TGTGCCAGCAGCGAACTGGGGCCAGATACGCAGTATTTT.

This chain uses TRBV6-1 with TRBJ1-5; D is unclear. The CDR3 sequence is 13 residues long. The ends were cut back, 3 bases at V and 4 bases at J, with 7 bases in the middle. Germline CDR1 reads MNHNS; CDR2 reads SASEGT. CDR3 amino acids: CASSDYLNQPQHF. The CDR3 coding sequence is TGTGCCAGCAGTGATTACCTAAATCAGCCCCAGCATTTT.

This clone was found once. V gene TRBV9 combines with J gene TRBJ2-3; D perhaps matches TRBD2 (6 bases). The CDR3 extends over 13 amino acids. The V end was cut by 2 bases, the J end by 6 bases, with 10 bases between. The germline V gene has CDR1 SGDLS and CDR2 YYNGEE. The CDR3 bases are TGTGCCAGCAGCGTTGAGGCGGGGGATACGCAGTATTTT. Its protein product is CASSVEAGDTQYF.

V usage is TRBV5-5 and J usage is TRBJ2-3; TRBD2 aligns across 7 bases. Germline assignment: CDR1 SGHKS and CDR2 YYEKEE (reference sequence). J lost 4 bases, V lost 4 bases, and 9 bases had no gene match. The CDR3 consists of 15 residues. The CDR3 loop is CASSVEPGLPDTQYF. CDR3 in DNA: TGTGCCAGCAGCGTCGAACCGGGACTACCAGATACGCAGTATTTT.

This clone was found a few times. The same CDR3 is also encoded by other DNA sequences in this sample. This rearrangement joins TRBV6-4 to TRBJ2-2; 10 bases agree with TRBD2. Germline V gene data show CDR1 as MRHNA and CDR2 as SNTAGT. This CDR3 is built from 15 residues. J lost 6 bases, V lost 0 bases, and 1 base had no gene match. CDR3 region: CASSDSAGGAGELFF. CDR3 nucleotide sequence: TGTGCCAGCAGTGACTCAGCGGGGGGGGCCGGGGAGCTGTTTTTT.

V is TRBV11-2 and J is TRBJ2-5; TRBD1 matches 7 bases. The CDR3 has 16 amino acids. The V gene's germline CDR1 is SGHAT and CDR2 FQNNGV. Trimming removed 5 bases from V and 2 bases from J; junction bases left unmatched: 11. CDR3 region: CASSPSPVRGQETQYF. In DNA form, the CDR3 reads TGTGCCAGCAGCCCCTCCCCCGTCAGGGGGCAAGAGACCCAGTACTTC.

The chain is built from TRBV6-1 and TRBJ1-2, with D perhaps TRBD1 (6 bases). In germline, CDR1 is MNHNS, CDR2 SASEGT. The CDR3 covers 16 residues. V was trimmed by 0 bases and J by 4 bases, leaving 15 bases between them. CDR3 amino acids: CASSEASGGAGYGYTF. The CDR3 nucleotides read TGTGCCAGCAGTGAAGCTAGTGGGGGCGCAGGCTATGGCTACACCTTC.

The chain joins TRBV4-3 to TRBJ1-4; D perhaps matches TRBD1 (5 bases). The CDR3 consists of 18 residues. The ends were cut back, 0 bases at V and 7 bases at J, with 21 bases in the middle. Per germline, CDR1 LGHNA and CDR2 YSLEER. The chain's CDR3 is CASSQDLGARKRGEKLFF. Written as DNA, the CDR3 is TGCGCCAGCAGCCAAGATCTTGGGGCGAGAAAACGTGGTGAAAAACTGTTTTTT.

This clone was seen a handful of times. The chain has TRBV7-7 and TRBJ1-6; 7 nucleotides align to TRBD1. V was clipped by 3 bases and J by 8 bases; unmatched bases: 1. The germline CDR1 and CDR2 sequences are SSHAT and FNYEAQ (reference sequence). The CDR3 sequence is 13 residues long. This CDR3 reads CASSFDRDSPLHF. In nucleotides, the CDR3 is TGTGCCAGCAGCTTTGACAGGGATTCACCCCTCCACTTT.

The chain combines TRBV5-6 with TRBJ2-1; 9 bases are a match to TRBD2. Germline-derived CDR1 and CDR2 are SGHDT and YYEEEE. J was trimmed by 8 bases and V by 2 bases; bases with no gene match: 8. CDR3 size: 15 residues. The CDR3 coding sequence is TGTGCCAGCAGCTTCGGCGGGAGGGCCGAGGATGAGCAGTTCTTC. Translated: CASSFGGRAEDEQFF.

The V gene is TRBV19, the J gene TRBJ1-5; 9 bases align to TRBD1. Per germline, CDR1 LNHDA and CDR2 SQIVND (reference sequence). The junction had 1 base not matched to a gene; V was cut back by 5 bases and J by 5 bases. The CDR3 loop spans 13 amino acids. In DNA, the CDR3 is TGTGCCAGTAGTCGGGACAGGGATCAGCCCCAGCATTTT. Its protein product is CASSRDRDQPQHF.